What follows are 25 T cell receptor beta chains derived from one specimen sequenced in a study of blood T cell repertoires in COVID-19. Profiling relied on immunoSEQ multiplex PCR, and the TCRdb table lists in-frame clones only, not all of them. The sample contains about 99,000 clones, about 80% of which appear only once. Sequenced input: peripheral blood. These receptors were obtained from a human donor in a cohort sampled during active or convalescent COVID-19.

This clone came up a few times. The chain employs TRBV12-3 or TRBV12-4 and TRBJ1-2; the D gene is possibly TRBD1 (5 bases). V was clipped by 6 bases and J by 4 bases, with 9 bases between them. CDR3 length equals 12 residues. This CDR3 reads CASSPGGYGYTF. CDR3 DNA: TGTGCCAGCAGCCCCGGGGGCTATGGCTACACCTTC.

The chain links TRBV4-1 to TRBJ2-1, with no clear D. Germline-derived CDR1 and CDR2 are MGHRA and YSYEKL. Trimming removed 0 bases from V and 8 bases from J, with 11 bases in between. This CDR3 is 14 amino acids long. The CDR3, as DNA: TGCGCCAGCAGCCAAGATTCAGGATTGGATGAGCAGTTCTTC. It translates to CASSQDSGLDEQFF.

The rearrangement joins TRBV5-1 to TRBJ2-7, with D tentatively TRBD1 (6 bases). In germline, CDR1 is SGHRS, CDR2 YFSETQ. The V end was cut by 5 bases, the J end by 6 bases, with 12 bases between. The CDR3 loop spans 12 amino acids. For the CDR3, the DNA is TGCGCCAGCAGATTCGGACAGTCCGAGCAGTACTTC. The encoded protein is CASRFGQSEQYF.

The chain uses TRBV7-9 and TRBJ2-2; 9 bases agree with TRBD1. CDR1 and CDR2 from the germline V gene are SEHNR and FQNEAQ (reference sequence). The CDR3 sequence is 16 residues long. V lost 7 bases and J lost 0; bases outside the gene matches: 6. The chain's CDR3 is CASKTTGGANTGELFF. CDR3 in DNA: TGTGCCAGCAAGACTACAGGGGGCGCGAACACCGGGGAGCTGTTTTTT.

The chain carries TRBV25-1 and TRBJ1-1; 7 bases map to TRBD1. V dropped 7 bases and J dropped 2; count of bases not matched to a gene: 10. CDR1 is MGHDK, CDR2 SYGVNS, per germline. The CDR3 covers 15 residues. The CDR3 here is CASKKTGIKNTEAFF. CDR3 DNA: TGTGCCAGCAAAAAGACAGGGATTAAAAACACTGAAGCTTTCTTT.

The chain combines TRBV28 with TRBJ2-7, with 10 bases identical to TRBD1. The CDR3 is 17 amino acids. J lost 3 bases, V lost 3 bases, and 11 bases had no gene match. Germline V gene lookup returns CDR1 MDHEN and CDR2 SYDVKM. The CDR3 nucleotides read TGTGCCAGCAGTTTTTGGGACAGGGGTTTCCGGGACTACGAGCAGTACTTC. This translates into CASSFWDRGFRDYEQYF.

The chain has TRBV27 and TRBJ1-4, with D perhaps TRBD1 (5 bases). Trimming pared 3 bases from V and 5 bases from J, leaving 13 bases between. The CDR3 consists of 15 residues. Per the germline V gene, CDR1 is MNHEY and CDR2 is SMNVEV (reference sequence). DNA of the CDR3: TGTGCCAGCAGTTTCCGTCAGGGTGCCAATGAAAAACTGTTTTTT. The encoded protein is CASSFRQGANEKLFF.

As regards this clone: The same CDR3 can be traced to other DNA sequences in this sample. The gene calls are TRBV19 and TRBJ1-2; 7 nucleotides line up with TRBD1. V shed 1 base and J 4 bases; nucleotides not matched to a gene: 3. Germline assignment: CDR1 LNHDA and CDR2 SQIVND (reference sequence). The CDR3 sequence is 14 residues long. CDR3: CASSIGTGPYGYTF. The CDR3 DNA is TGTGCCAGTAGTATAGGGACAGGTCCCTATGGCTACACCTTC.

J is TRBJ2-6 and V is TRBV19; 9 bases agree with TRBD1. The CDR3 contains 18 residues. With 7 bases clipped from V and 3 bases from J, the junction kept 13 bases outside the gene matches. Germline CDR1 LNHDA, CDR2 SQIVND (reference sequence). CDR3 in amino acids: CASTKGGTGFFGANVLTF. CDR3 coding DNA: TGTGCCAGTACCAAAGGCGGGACAGGGTTTTTTGGGGCCAACGTCCTGACTTTC. The variable domain in full, with the rest retrieved from reference TRBV19 and TRBJ2-6, is DGGITQSPKYLFRKEGQNVTLSCEQNLNHDAMYWYRQDPGQGLRLIYYSQIVNDFQKGDIAEGYSVSREKKESFPLTVTSAQKNPTAFYLCASTKGGTGFFGANVLTFGAGSRLTVL.

This clone came up once. The V call is TRBV18, the J call TRBJ1-2; D gene ambiguous. Germline V gene data show CDR1 as KGHSH and CDR2 as LQKENI. V was shortened by 3 bases and J by 0 bases, with 8 bases between the two germline ends. The CDR3 has 14 amino acids. The CDR3 DNA reads as TGTGCCAGCTCACCGGGAGGTGCTAACTATGGCTACACCTTC. Encoded protein: CASSPGGANYGYTF. The whole variable domain, remainder taken from reference TRBV18 and TRBJ1-2, is NAGVMQNPRHLVRRRGQEARLRCSPMKGHSHVYWYRQLPEEGLKFMVYLQKENIIDESGMPKERFSAEFPKEGPSILRIQQVVRGDSAAYFCASSPGGANYGYTFGSGTRLTVV.

This clone has just a few counts. The rearrangement links TRBV6-2 or TRBV6-3 to TRBJ1-1; D is undetermined. V was clipped by 8 bases and J by 7 bases, with 14 bases between them. The CDR3 loop spans 12 amino acids. Germline CDR1 and CDR2: MNHEY and SVGEGT. Here the CDR3 reads CASGQGGLEAFF. Here the CDR3 DNA reads TGTGCCAGCGGCCAAGGAGGTCTTGAAGCTTTCTTT.

This sequence joins TRBV19 and TRBJ2-5; D not resolved. Germline-derived CDR1 and CDR2 are LNHDA and SQIVND (reference sequence). V was clipped by 7 bases and J by 5 bases, with 14 bases between them. This CDR3 region has 13 residues. CDR3 sequence (DNA): TGTGCCAGTAATATCACCCCCACTGAGACCCAGTACTTC. Residues: CASNITPTETQYF.

J is TRBJ1-5 and V is TRBV4-3, with a tentative D call TRBD1 (5 bases). V lost 0 bases, J lost 2 bases, and 11 bases lay in between. Looked up from germline, CDR1 is LGHNA and CDR2 is YSLEER. The CDR3 loop spans 16 amino acids. The CDR3 sequence is CASSQDTGLGNQPQHF. Here the CDR3 DNA reads TGCGCCAGCAGCCAAGATACGGGACTCGGCAATCAGCCCCAGCATTTT.

This chain links TRBV20-1 with TRBJ2-1; weak D call: TRBD2 (6 bases). This CDR3 spans 11 amino acids. Germline CDR1 DFQATT, CDR2 SNEGSKA (reference sequence). Between the trimmed V and J ends, which lost 7 bases and 5 bases, there was a span of 9 bases. CDR3 region: CSGTKDNEQFF. As DNA, the CDR3 is TGCAGTGGGACTAAGGACAATGAGCAGTTCTTC.

This chain connects TRBV5-1 to TRBJ2-5; 10 nucleotides align to TRBD2. Germline-derived CDR1 and CDR2 are SGHRS and YFSETQ. This CDR3 spans 16 amino acids. J gave up 1 base and V 0 bases, and 3 bases lay outside the gene matches. The CDR3 bases are TGCGCCAGCAGCTTGGGGGGACTAGCGTTCCAAGAGACCCAGTACTTC. Translation: CASSLGGLAFQETQYF.

The rearrangement joins TRBV25-1 to TRBJ1-1; no firm D call. The CDR3 contains 12 residues. The germline V gene encodes CDR1 MGHDK and CDR2 SYGVNS. With 5 bases removed from V and 7 bases from J, the gap between germline ends came to 11 bases. CDR3 bases: TGTGCCAGCAGTTGGGCAGACCTTGAAGCTTTCTTT. Translating it yields CASSWADLEAFF.

The rearrangement links TRBV19 to TRBJ2-1, with D tentatively TRBD1 (5 bases). Germline V gene lookup returns CDR1 LNHDA and CDR2 SQIVND (reference sequence). V was clipped by 6 bases and J by 10 bases, with 10 bases between them. The CDR3 length is 11 residues. As DNA, the CDR3 is TGTGCCAGTAGGCAGGGTAACGAGCAGTTCTTC. It translates to CASRQGNEQFF. The full variable domain, in which reference TRBV19 and TRBJ2-1 provide the parts outside the CDR3, is DGGITQSPKYLFRKEGQNVTLSCEQNLNHDAMYWYRQDPGQGLRLIYYSQIVNDFQKGDIAEGYSVSREKKESFPLTVTSAQKNPTAFYLCASRQGNEQFFGPGTRLTVL.

V is TRBV7-2 and J is TRBJ2-3; TRBD1 matches 7 bases. The CDR3 spans 16 residues. Germline CDR1 SGHTA, CDR2 FQGNSA. Trimming removed 2 bases from V and 0 bases from J; junction bases left unmatched: 5. CDR3 amino acids: CASSLQGDPSTDTQYF. The CDR3 DNA is TGTGCCAGCAGCTTACAGGGGGACCCTAGCACAGATACGCAGTATTTT.

The chain links TRBV6-2 or TRBV6-3 to TRBJ2-7; D unresolved. Germline CDR1 MNHEY, CDR2 SVGEGT. This CDR3 comprises 13 residues. The V end lost 4 bases, the J end lost 2 bases, and 9 bases lay between the germline ends. The CDR3 is CASSSPGPYEQYF. In DNA form, the CDR3 reads TGTGCCAGCAGTTCGCCTGGCCCCTACGAGCAGTACTTC.

The chain recombines TRBV7-2 with TRBJ2-7, with TRBD2 as a possible D gene (6 bases). The CDR3 has 19 residues. Germline V lookup: CDR1 SGHTA, CDR2 FQGNSA. Trimming removed 1 base at V and 0 bases at J, with 22 bases between. The CDR3 bases are TGTGCCAGCAGCTTAGTTTCAAGTGCTTGGGGGGACGACTCCTACGAGCAGTACTTC. Its protein is CASSLVSSAWGDDSYEQYF.

Only one count was recorded for this clone. The chain is built from TRBV7-2 and TRBJ1-2; 8 nucleotides agree with TRBD1. The V gene end was trimmed by 5 bases and the J gene end by 3 bases; junction bases not matched to a gene: 5. The CDR3 is made up of 14 amino acids. Germline V CDR1 and CDR2: SGHTA, FQGNSA. DNA of the CDR3: TGTGCCAGCAGCCCCAGGGGGCGCGACTATGGCTACACCTTC. This sequence encodes CASSPRGRDYGYTF.

The chain couples TRBV7-9 to TRBJ1-6, with 9 positions matching TRBD1. The germline gives CDR1 SEHNR, CDR2 FQNEAQ (reference sequence). This CDR3 has 14 residues. CDR3 sequence reads: CAGSGQGNNSPLHF. Here the CDR3 DNA reads TGTGCAGGCTCGGGACAGGGAAATAATTCACCCCTCCACTTT.

This chain connects TRBV5-1 to TRBJ1-1; 8 bases fit TRBD1. This CDR3 spans 14 amino acids. J was trimmed by 1 base and V by 4 bases; bases with no gene match: 3. Germline assignment: CDR1 SGHRS and CDR2 YFSETQ. This CDR3 reads CASSPQGANTEAFF. The CDR3 DNA reads TGCGCCAGCAGCCCGCAGGGGGCGAACACTGAAGCTTTCTTT. Combining the CDR3 with reference TRBV5-1 and TRBJ1-1 gives the whole variable domain KAGVTQTPRYLIKTRGQQVTLSCSPISGHRSVSWYQQTPGQGLQFLFEYFSETQRNKGNFPGRFSGRQFSNSRSEMNVSTLELGDSALYLCASSPQGANTEAFFGQGTRLTVV.

This chain uses TRBV3-1 (or the pseudogene TRBV3-2) with TRBJ1-5; tentative D call: TRBD1 (6 bases). Trimming removed 5 bases at V and 7 bases at J, with 9 bases between. Germline CDR1 is LGHDT and CDR2 is YNNKEL (reference sequence). The CDR3 loop spans 12 amino acids. The DNA for the CDR3 is TGTGCCAGCAGCGTTACAGGGCAGCCCCAGCATTTT. Its protein product is CASSVTGQPQHF.

This sequence joins TRBV5-6 and TRBJ1-4; no clear D. This CDR3 region has 14 residues. Germline values: CDR1 SGHDT, CDR2 YYEEEE. V was shortened by 3 bases and J by 4 bases, with 10 bases between the two germline ends. The CDR3: CASSSPGFNEKLFF. In DNA, the CDR3 is TGTGCCAGCAGCTCCCCGGGGTTTAATGAAAAACTGTTTTTT.